This T cell receptor beta chain derives from a study of a mutant IDH1 vaccine in newly diagnosed glioma. Background on the study: Patients underwent eight vaccinations, which took place in weeks 1, 3, 5, 7, 11, 15, 19 and 23. Patients were started on vaccination 4-6 weeks after radiotherapy alone, or with temozolomide cycles. Study results and caveats: Pseudoprogression apparently lacked any relation to changes in top peripheral T cell clonotypes.

The sample's time point: week 11, during vaccination. Alongside topical imiquimod, each dose of vaccine comprised 300 ug of mutant IDH1 20-mer peptide. Points on this clone: Its matching antigen is unknown.

The CDR3 runs to 14 residues. Germline assignment: CDR1 MNHNS and CDR2 SASEGT. Trimming left V 2 bases short and J 3 bases short, with 11 bases between. Assay: immunoSEQ multiplex PCR; the TCRdb copy retains only in-frame clones and omits some. The table has roughly 120,000 clones, just under 80% seen once. This sequence was found in a man aged 40-49 years with glioma. The genes are TRBV6-1 and TRBJ2-7, with D perhaps TRBD1 (5 bases). The sample here was PBMCs, taken from a glioma patient whose treatment included an IDH1 peptide vaccine. CDR3 region: CASSERAGNYEQYF. The DNA of the CDR3 is TGTGCCAGCAGTGAACGAGCAGGGAACTACGAGCAGTACTTC.